A single sample gave rise to the 21 T cell receptor beta chains below, sequenced in a study of blood T cell repertoires in COVID-19. Measured with immunoSEQ multiplex PCR; TCRdb has only the in-frame clones, and not every one. The data show roughly 190,000 clones, less than 90% seen once. Sequencing was done on a sample of PBMCs or T cells enriched from blood (not recorded which). These receptors were collected from a woman under 40 who had been exposed to COVID-19.

V usage is TRBV18 and J usage is TRBJ1-2; the D gene is possibly TRBD1 (5 bases). Looked up from germline, CDR1 is KGHSH and CDR2 is LQKENI. The CDR3 spans 13 residues. Deletions cut 6 bases from V and 8 bases from J, with 16 bases between. Here the CDR3 reads CASSLPGLLGYTF. The CDR3 coding sequence is TGTGCCAGCTCTCTACCGGGACTTCTAGGCTACACCTTC.

The rearrangement joins TRBV7-2 to TRBJ2-7; 11 positions match TRBD2. V lost 4 bases, J lost 3 bases, and 5 bases stayed unmatched. This CDR3 has 15 amino acids. From germline, CDR1 is SGHTA and CDR2 FQGNSA. For the CDR3, the DNA is TGTGCCAGCAGCTCCCGACTAGCGGGGTACTACGAGCAGTACTTC. This codes for CASSSRLAGYYEQYF.

The V gene is TRBV19, the J gene TRBJ2-2, with 9 bases that match TRBD1. CDR3 size: 15 residues. Per the germline V gene, CDR1 is LNHDA and CDR2 is SQIVND (reference sequence). Trimming took 6 bases from V and 4 from J; bases not matched to a gene: 6. CDR3 nucleotide sequence: TGTGCCAGTAGAGAGGACAGGGGCGGCACCGGGGAGCTGTTTTTT. Translation: CASREDRGGTGELFF.

The chain couples TRBV4-1 to TRBJ2-4; D is unclear. Germline V gives CDR1 MGHRA, CDR2 YSYEKL. CDR3 length: 13 residues. Between the trimmed V and J ends, which lost 9 bases and 3 bases, there was a span of 12 bases. DNA of the CDR3: TGCGCCAGTGCCCCAGCGCTCAAAAACATTCAGTACTTC. It specifies CASAPALKNIQYF.

V usage is TRBV5-4 and J usage is TRBJ1-1; D unresolved. The CDR3 contains 12 residues. The germline V and J ends were trimmed by 3 bases and 4 bases, with 7 bases remaining between them. Per germline, CDR1 SGHNT and CDR2 YYREEE (reference sequence). CDR3 in DNA: TGTGCCAGCAGCTCCCGGTTCACTGAAGCTTTCTTT. Translated: CASSSRFTEAFF.

Written as DNA, the CDR3 is TGTGCCAGCAGCTTCTTCCGGGGGGGCCGATACGAGCAGTACTTC. Its translation is CASSFFRGGRYEQYF. The chain employs TRBV11-2 and TRBJ2-7, with 8 bases lining up with TRBD2. The CDR3 length is 15 residues. Germline CDR1 and CDR2: SGHAT and FQNNGV. V shed 3 bases, J shed 4 bases, and the junction held 8 bases outside the gene matches. The full variable domain, rest sourced from reference TRBV11-2 and TRBJ2-7, is EAGVAQSPRYKIIEKRQSVAFWCNPISGHATLYWYQQILGQGPKLLIQFQNNGVVDDSQLPKDRFSAERLKGVDSTLKIQPAKLEDSAVYLCASSFFRGGRYEQYFGPGTRLTVT.

In DNA, the CDR3 is TGTGCCAGTAGTATAGCGGAGGACTCTGGAAACACCATATATTTT. Translated, it gives CASSIAEDSGNTIYF. The rearrangement joins TRBV19 to TRBJ1-3; unclear D gene. The germline V gene encodes CDR1 LNHDA and CDR2 SQIVND (reference sequence). The CDR3 is made up of 15 amino acids. The V end lost 1 base, the J end lost 0 bases, and 7 bases lay between the germline ends.

The gene calls are TRBV5-8 and TRBJ1-2; D is unresolved. Germline-derived CDR1 and CDR2 are SGHTS and YDEGEE. V lost 2 bases and J lost 8, with 10 bases in between. The CDR3 covers 12 residues. In DNA form, the CDR3 reads TGTGCCAGCAGCTTAAGCCGAGGCGGCTACACCTTC. Translated: CASSLSRGGYTF.

The V and J genes are TRBV12-3 or TRBV12-4 and TRBJ1-5; D is ambiguous. This CDR3 comprises 12 residues. V lost 3 bases, J lost 3 bases, and 3 bases lay in between. CDR3 loop: CASSFSNQPQHF. The CDR3 DNA sequence: TGTGCCAGCAGTTTCTCCAATCAGCCCCAGCATTTT.

The table lists this clone with a few counts. J is TRBJ2-5 and V is TRBV6-5; D is unclear. The length of the CDR3 is 15 residues. CDR1 and CDR2 (germline): MNHEY, SVGAGI. V was trimmed by 6 bases and J by 2 bases, leaving 16 bases between them. The CDR3 is CASRQNGAVQETQYF. DNA of the CDR3: TGTGCCAGCAGACAAAACGGCGCGGTGCAAGAGACCCAGTACTTC.

The chain has TRBV6-6 and TRBJ1-2; D gene uncertain. Trimming took off 6 bases at V and 7 bases at J, with 18 bases between the two ends. The CDR3 is 14 amino acids. Germline lookup yields CDR1 MNHNY and CDR2 SVGAGI (reference sequence). The CDR3 region is CASSRPGAGRGYTF. The CDR3 DNA is TGTGCCAGCAGCCGACCGGGAGCTGGTCGTGGCTACACCTTC.

The J gene is TRBJ2-2, the V gene TRBV7-2, with TRBD2 as a possible D gene (5 bases). This CDR3 has 15 amino acids. V lost 10 bases and J lost 7, with 22 bases in between. The germline V gene has CDR1 SGHTA and CDR2 FQGNSA. CDR3 sequence: CATKSGGADYGELFF. DNA for the CDR3: TGTGCCACGAAGAGCGGTGGAGCCGATTACGGGGAGCTGTTTTTT.

This chain joins TRBV20-1 and TRBJ1-1; tentative D call: TRBD1 (6 bases). Germline CDR1 reads DFQATT; CDR2 reads SNEGSKA (reference sequence). The CDR3 contains 15 residues. Trimming pared 3 bases from V and 0 bases from J, leaving 14 bases between. The CDR3 nucleotides read TGCAGTGCTAGTAACATCGGACAGCTGAACACTGAAGCTTTCTTT. This gives the protein CSASNIGQLNTEAFF.

V gene TRBV3-1 (or the pseudogene TRBV3-2) combines with J gene TRBJ2-3; the D gene is possibly TRBD1 (6 bases). Germline V CDR1 and CDR2: LGHDT, YNNKEL (reference sequence). The CDR3 extends over 15 amino acids. The V gene lost 7 bases and the J gene lost 2 bases, with 16 bases spanning the gap. Written as DNA, the CDR3 is TGTGCCAGCAAGTCCGGGACACTCTTCACAGATACGCAGTATTTT. It is translated as CASKSGTLFTDTQYF.

This chain uses TRBV9 with TRBJ1-3, with TRBD1 matching over 9 bases. This CDR3 has 18 residues. Germline V lookup: CDR1 SGDLS, CDR2 YYNGEE. The junction had 16 bases not matched to a gene; V was cut back by 4 bases and J by 5 bases. The CDR3, as DNA: TGTGCCAGCAGCAAGGGGACAGGGAGGGAACTACGTCGAAACACCATATATTTT. It codes for CASSKGTGRELRRNTIYF.

The rearrangement uses TRBV5-4 and TRBJ2-5, with D possibly matching TRBD1 (6 bases). Trimming shortened V by 4 bases and J by 0 bases, and 10 bases separated the two germline ends. The CDR3 length is 14 residues. Germline CDR1 and CDR2: SGHNT and YYREEE (reference sequence). The CDR3 spells CASSTGQYQETQYF. DNA for the CDR3: TGTGCCAGCAGCACAGGACAGTACCAAGAGACCCAGTACTTC.

J is TRBJ2-3 and V is TRBV3-1 (or the pseudogene TRBV3-2); TRBD1 agrees at 9 bases. This CDR3 spans 14 amino acids. In germline, CDR1 is LGHDT, CDR2 YNNKEL (reference sequence). Trimming at V came to 4 bases and at J to 5 bases, leaving 4 bases not matched to a gene. The CDR3 DNA reads TGTGCCAGCAGCCTCACAGGGGGCGTAGATACGCAGTATTTT. It specifies CASSLTGGVDTQYF.

This clone was seen only a few times. This chain links TRBV6-2 or TRBV6-3 with TRBJ2-3, with 7 bases that match TRBD1. V shed 4 bases, J shed 5 bases, and the junction held 12 bases outside the gene matches. The CDR3 runs to 16 residues. In germline, CDR1 is MNHEY, CDR2 SVGEGT. The CDR3 is CASSSEDRVVEDTQYF. CDR3 in DNA: TGTGCCAGCAGTTCGGAAGACAGGGTTGTGGAAGATACGCAGTATTTT.

The chain employs TRBV5-6 and TRBJ2-1; TRBD1 matches 10 bases. V was clipped by 4 bases and J by 6 bases; unmatched bases: 10. Looked up from germline, CDR1 is SGHDT and CDR2 is YYEEEE. CDR3 length: 16 amino acids. The CDR3 spells CASSNYDRGQFNEQFF. CDR3 coding DNA: TGTGCCAGCAGCAACTACGACAGGGGGCAATTCAATGAGCAGTTCTTC. Filled out from reference TRBV5-6 and TRBJ2-1, the complete variable domain reads DAGVTQSPTHLIKTRGQQVTLRCSPKSGHDTVSWYQQALGQGPQFIFQYYEEEERQRGNFPDRFSGHQFPNYSSELNVNALLLGDSALYLCASSNYDRGQFNEQFFGPGTRLTVL.

The chain employs TRBV5-6 and TRBJ1-3, with D tentatively TRBD1 (5 bases). V was shortened by 6 bases and J by 0 bases, with 19 bases between the two germline ends. The CDR3 runs 17 residues. Germline CDR1 SGHDT, CDR2 YYEEEE. CDR3 nucleotides: TGTGCCAGCAAACAGGACGGCCGGAGTACCTCTGGAAACACCATATATTTT. Its translation: CASKQDGRSTSGNTIYF.

Only one count was recorded for this clone. The V and J genes are TRBV12-3 or TRBV12-4 and TRBJ1-2; 7 nucleotides align to TRBD1. V gave up 5 bases and J gave up 4 bases; unmatched junction bases: 4. This CDR3 region has 13 residues. Here the CDR3 DNA reads TGTGCCAGCAGTCAGACAGGGTCCTATGGCTACACCTTC. It codes for CASSQTGSYGYTF.